This T cell receptor (beta chain) was retrieved from a study of CD8 T cells in Susac syndrome. Random hexamers were used to reverse transcribe roughly 0.5 to 1 ug of RNA. Amplification of TCR beta CDR3 used immunoSEQ multiplex PCR across 54 Vbeta and 13 Jbeta. TCRdb called the immunoSEQ multiplex PCR reads again in MiXCR, with one record for every CDR3 protein. The sample contains some 120,000 distinct CDR3 sequences, more than 90% of which appear only once. Sequencing of TCR beta covered CD8+ and CD4+ T cells obtained from blood. CD8+ and CD4+ T cells were negatively isolated; TEMRA cells were FACS-enriched. Trimming stripped 4 bases from V and 7 bases from J, with 10 bases between. This CDR3 is 12 amino acids long.

The sequenced sample was CD8+ T cells from PBMCs. This receptor was identified in a human donor with Susac syndrome. This chain connects TRBV12-3 or TRBV12-4 to TRBJ1-1; D is unclear. This CDR3 reads CASSSESNEAFF. The DNA of the CDR3 is TGTGCCAGCAGTTCCGAGTCGAATGAAGCTTTCTTT.